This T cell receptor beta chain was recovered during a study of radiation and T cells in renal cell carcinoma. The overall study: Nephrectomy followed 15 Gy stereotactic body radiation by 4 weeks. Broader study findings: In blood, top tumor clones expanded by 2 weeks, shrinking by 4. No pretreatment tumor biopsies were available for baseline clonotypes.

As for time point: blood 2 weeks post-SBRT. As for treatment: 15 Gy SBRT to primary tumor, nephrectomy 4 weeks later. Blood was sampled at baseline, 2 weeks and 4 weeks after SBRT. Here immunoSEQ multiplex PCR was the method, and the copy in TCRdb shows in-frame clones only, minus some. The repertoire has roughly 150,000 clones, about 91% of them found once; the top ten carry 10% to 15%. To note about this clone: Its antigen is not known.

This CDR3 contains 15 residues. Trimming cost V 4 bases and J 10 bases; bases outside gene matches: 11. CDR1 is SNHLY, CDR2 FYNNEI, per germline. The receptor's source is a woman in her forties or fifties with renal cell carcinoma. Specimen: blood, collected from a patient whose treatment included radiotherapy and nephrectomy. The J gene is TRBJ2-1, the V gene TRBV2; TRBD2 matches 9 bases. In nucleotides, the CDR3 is TGTGCCAGCAGTGGAGAGGGGACTAGCACCGCAGAGCAGTTCTTC. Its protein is CASSGEGTSTAEQFF.